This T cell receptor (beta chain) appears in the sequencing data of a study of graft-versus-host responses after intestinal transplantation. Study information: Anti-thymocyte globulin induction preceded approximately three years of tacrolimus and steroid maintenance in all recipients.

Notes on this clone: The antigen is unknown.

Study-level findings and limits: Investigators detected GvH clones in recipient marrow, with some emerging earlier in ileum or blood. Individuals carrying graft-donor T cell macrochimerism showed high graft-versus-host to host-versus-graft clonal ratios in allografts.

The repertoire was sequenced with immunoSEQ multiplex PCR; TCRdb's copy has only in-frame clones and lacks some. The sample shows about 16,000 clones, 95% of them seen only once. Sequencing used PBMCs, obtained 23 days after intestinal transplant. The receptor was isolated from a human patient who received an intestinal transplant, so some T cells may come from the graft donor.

The CDR3 here is CASSPGLAGLLYEQYF. The CDR3 coding sequence is TGCGCCAGCAGCCCCGGACTAGCGGGACTCCTCTACGAGCAGTACTTC. V usage is TRBV5-1 and J usage is TRBJ2-7; 12 positions match TRBD2. Germline V gene sequence: CDR1 SGHRS, CDR2 YFSETQ. Trimming removed 4 bases from V and 3 bases from J; junction bases left unmatched: 8. This CDR3 contains 16 residues. The variable domain in full, with the rest retrieved from reference TRBV5-1 and TRBJ2-7, is KAGVTQTPRYLIKTRGQQVTLSCSPISGHRSVSWYQQTPGQGLQFLFEYFSETQRNKGNFPGRFSGRQFSNSRSEMNVSTLELGDSALYLCASSPGLAGLLYEQYFGPGTRLTVT.